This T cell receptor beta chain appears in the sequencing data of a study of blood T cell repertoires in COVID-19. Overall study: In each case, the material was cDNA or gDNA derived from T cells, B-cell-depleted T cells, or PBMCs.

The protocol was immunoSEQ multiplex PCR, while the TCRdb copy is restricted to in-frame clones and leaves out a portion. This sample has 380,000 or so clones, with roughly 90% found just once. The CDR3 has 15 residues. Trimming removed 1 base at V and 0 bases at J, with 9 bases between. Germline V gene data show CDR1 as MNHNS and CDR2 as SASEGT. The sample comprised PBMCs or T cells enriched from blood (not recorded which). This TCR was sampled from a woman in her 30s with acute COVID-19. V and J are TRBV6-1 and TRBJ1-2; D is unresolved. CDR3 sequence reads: CASSEVLGANYGYTF. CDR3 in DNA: TGTGCCAGCAGTGAAGTTCTCGGAGCTAACTATGGCTACACCTTC.